The 4 T cell receptor beta chains below were found in one sample sequenced in a study of Ad26.COV2.S vaccination and SARS-CoV-2 variants. Described treatment: about 20 received Ad26.COV2.S at low or high dose, single or two shots; a few received placebo; per-sample allocation not given. After the first vaccine or placebo injection, samples were drawn on day 63. Method: immunoSEQ multiplex PCR; TCRdb's copy keeps in-frame clones and lacks some. This sample has about 350,000 clones, with approximately 90% found just once. The source was peripheral blood, collected in a trial of Ad26.COV2.S vaccine versus placebo. The receptors were sampled from a person aged 18-60 years who received the Ad26.COV2.S COVID-19 vaccine or a placebo.

V gene TRBV6-5 combines with J gene TRBJ2-3; the D gene is possibly TRBD1 (6 bases). Germline lookup yields CDR1 MNHEY and CDR2 SVGAGI. With 2 bases removed from V and 2 bases from J, the gap between germline ends came to 14 bases. This CDR3 region has 16 residues. The CDR3 sequence is CASSYQGTLDTDTQYF. The CDR3 coding sequence is TGTGCCAGCAGTTACCAAGGGACACTCGACACAGATACGCAGTATTTT.

The J gene is TRBJ2-1, the V gene TRBV19; the match to TRBD2 covers 7 bases. V shed 5 bases, J shed 10 bases, and the junction held 17 bases outside the gene matches. The CDR3 loop spans 16 amino acids. The germline V gene has CDR1 LNHDA and CDR2 SQIVND (reference sequence). The CDR3 nucleotides are TGTGCCAGTAGTTCTCAATCCGGGGGACGGGGGGTCGAGCAGTTCTTC. The encoded protein is CASSSQSGGRGVEQFF.

This chain joins TRBV28 and TRBJ2-7; 10 bases match TRBD1. The CDR3 runs 15 residues. Trimming cost V 6 bases and J 5 bases; bases outside gene matches: 10. CDR1 and CDR2 from the germline V gene are MDHEN and SYDVKM. CDR3 sequence (DNA): TGTGCCAGCAGCCTTCCGGGACAGGGGAGAAACGAGCAGTACTTC. It specifies CASSLPGQGRNEQYF. The whole variable domain, filled in from reference TRBV28 and TRBJ2-7, reads DVKVTQSSRYLVKRTGEKVFLECVQDMDHENMFWYRQDPGLGLRLIYFSYDVKMKEKGDIPEGYSVSREKKERFSLILESASTNQTSMYLCASSLPGQGRNEQYFGPGTRLTVT.

The V and J genes are TRBV7-9 and TRBJ2-3; D is unresolved. The CDR3 has 14 amino acids. From germline, CDR1 is SEHNR and CDR2 FQNEAQ (reference sequence). V was clipped by 2 bases and J by 5 bases, with 11 bases between them. CDR3 nucleotides: TGTGCCAGCAGCTTAAATCACGCCGGAGATACGCAGTATTTT. Protein product: CASSLNHAGDTQYF.